This TCR beta chain was sequenced in a study of preoperative IRX-2 immunotherapy in early breast cancer. Treatment defined: preoperative locoregional IRX-2 cytokine immunotherapy. Preoperative locoregional IRX-2 cytokine immunotherapy was tested in the phase Ib source study. CDR3 length equals 16 residues. Trimming removed 6 bases at V and 4 bases at J, with 18 bases between. Using immunoSEQ multiplex PCR, the repertoire was profiled, and TCRdb retains in-frame clones only, with some absent. The sample yields 8,500 to 14,000 clones, roughly 80% seen once. Sequenced material: lymph node tissue, taken before IRX-2 immunotherapy. This receptor was taken from a human donor with breast cancer. V gene TRBV23-1 combines with J gene TRBJ2-2; TRBD1 is a possible D gene (7 bases). TRBV23-1 is an ORF, and what it does is uncertain. The CDR3 loop is CASSQGGGVATGELFF. Written as DNA, the CDR3 is TGCGCCAGCAGCCAAGGGGGCGGGGTTGCCACCGGGGAGCTGTTTTTT.